This entry is about one T cell receptor beta chain. Its antigen remains unidentified. No much larger clonotype is one base removed from it; base qualities were not supplied. The data derive from a study of blood T cell repertoires in COVID-19 (TCRdb year 2020). With respect to the entire study: Samples from collaborators originated in the United States, Italy and Spain and spanned both the acute and convalescent phases of COVID-19. The prospective study material was composed of cDNA or gDNA derived from T cells, B-cell-depleted T cells, or PBMCs. The dataset comprised deeply sampled blood TCRbeta repertoires from subjects exposed to, actively infected with, or recovered from COVID-19. A freely available public database, intended as a resource for researchers studying the immune response to SARS-CoV-2, is where the repertoires were released. The samples were drawn from the first 160 participants of the ongoing ImmuneRACE study and from some 1,300 subjects provided by 6 global collaborators. Sample metadata almost always included a de-identified subject ID, COVID-19 status, age in years and sex. Where available, HLA class I and class II types were taken from metadata supplied by the sample provider and were not determined by assay-based typing.

The research as a whole found: Clinical and demographic metadata were provided uncurated, with the amount varying by source and participant.

Whole blood was collected in K2EDTA tubes by collaborating institutions according to the institutions' own protocols. For TCRbeta analysis, collaborator samples were shipped as frozen whole blood, as isolated PBMCs, or as DNA extracted from either sample type. Germline trimming: 4 bases from V, 2 bases from J; junction bases outside gene matches: 8. In the germline V gene, CDR1 corresponds to SGHDT and CDR2 to YYEEEE. The CDR3 runs 16 residues from the cysteine to the phenylalanine. The sequence is cut down to CDR3 DNA, 48 bases in frame from base 1. TCRbeta CDR3 regions were amplified from genomic DNA by means of the immunoSEQ Assay, a bias-controlled multiplex PCR. Per the authors' processing: The number of nucleated cells in each sample was estimated from the amplification of reference gene primers within the assay. To quantify the absolute abundance of each unique TCRbeta CDR3 rearrangement, sequence reads were collapsed and filtered. For each sample, productive Simpson clonality was calculated by taking the square root of Simpson's diversity index across productive rearrangements. Entries here come from immuneACCESS through TCRdb and include only in-frame sequences with V and J called. Some clones fail to appear in such tables; in the studies checked, an unresolved V gene covers under half of the shortfall, and the cause of the remainder is unknown. V, J and clone size were drawn from that table, and D and trimming were deduced from the DNA. The sample includes 150,000 to 200,000 clones, with around 82% observed a single time. Of the sample, about 11% falls within the top ten clones.

This receptor was obtained from a man in his fifties or sixties with active or convalescent COVID-19. The sequenced sample consisted of peripheral blood. Recombination linked TRBV5-6 to TRBJ2-1, with 8 junctional bases fitting TRBD1. This receptor has the CDR3 CASSPGQGRAYNEQFF. The nucleotide sequence reads as follows: TGTGCCAGCAGCCCCGGACAGGGAAGGGCCTACAATGAGCAGTTCTTC.